This record covers a single T cell receptor (beta chain). This entry belongs to a study of T cells in localized non-small cell lung cancer. Some clones are missing from TCRdb's copy, which holds only in-frame ones; the method was immunoSEQ multiplex PCR. Of tens of thousands of clones in the sample, over 75% are singletons; the top ten hold 17%. The CDR3 totals 15 residues. Trimming left V 5 bases short and J 5 bases short, with 13 bases between. CDR1 and CDR2 from the germline V gene are MNHNS and SASEGT. The chain is built from TRBV6-1 and TRBJ1-6; no clear D gene. The sample consisted of peripheral blood, taken before any cancer treatment. The TCR sequence derives from a male donor older than 55 with stage III squamous cell lung carcinoma. The CDR3 here is CASSPFGPDNSPLHF. DNA for the CDR3: TGTGCCAGCAGTCCCTTCGGGCCGGATAATTCACCCCTCCACTTT.